The rows below give T cell receptor beta chains drawn from one sample of a study of CD8 T cells in ankylosing spondylitis. TCRdb passed the 5' RACE reads through MiXCR, listing each CDR3 protein once. The table includes over 450,000 distinct CDR3 sequences, roughly 12% detected once. The material sequenced was blood, either unsorted or a sorted T cell fraction (not recorded which). The receptor set was obtained from a male donor with ankylosing spondylitis. Both conserved end residues are part of each CDR3. Each record gives: J gene, V gene, D gene, clone size, CDR3 protein, CDR3 DNA. The D gene is left open where the match is weak. Only part of the rows carry a size: once, few, many, or a class if the clone is expanded.

J gene: TRBJ1-4; V gene: TRBV7-9; D gene: TRBD1; clone size: few; CDR3 protein: CASSAGTGKGGNEKLFF; CDR3 DNA: TGTGCCAGCAGCGCAGGGACAGGGAAAGGGGGCAATGAAAAACTGTTTTTT
J gene: TRBJ2-2; V gene: TRBV12-3/TRBV12-4; D gene: NA; clone size: few; CDR3 protein: CASSFGRSGELFF; CDR3 DNA: TGTGCCAGCAGTTTCGGTCGGTCCGGGGAGCTGTTTTTT
J gene: TRBJ2-3; V gene: TRBV20-1; D gene: TRBD2; clone size: NA; CDR3 protein: CSAVKAGVDTQYF; CDR3 DNA: TGCAGTGCTGTGAAAGCGGGAGTAGATACGCAGTATTTT
J gene: TRBJ2-7; V gene: TRBV20-1; D gene: TRBD1; clone size: NA; CDR3 protein: CSTTGASYEQYF; CDR3 DNA: TGCAGTACAACAGGGGCCAGCTACGAGCAGTACTTC
J gene: TRBJ2-7; V gene: TRBV5-1; D gene: NA; clone size: many; CDR3 protein: CASSLDGRQGPSYEQYF; CDR3 DNA: TGCGCCAGCAGCTTGGACGGGCGGCAGGGTCCCTCCTACGAGCAGTACTTC
J gene: TRBJ2-1; V gene: TRBV5-1; D gene: NA; clone size: many; CDR3 protein: CASSLVGGSYNEQFF; CDR3 DNA: TGCGCCAGCAGCTTGGTCGGGGGCTCCTACAATGAGCAGTTCTTC
J gene: TRBJ2-2; V gene: TRBV5-1; D gene: TRBD1; clone size: NA; CDR3 protein: CASSVGGGTNTGELFF; CDR3 DNA: TGCGCCAGCAGCGTAGGGGGCGGAACGAACACCGGGGAGCTGTTTTTT
J gene: TRBJ1-1; V gene: TRBV20-1; D gene: TRBD1; clone size: NA; CDR3 protein: CSARRTGGRNTEAFF; CDR3 DNA: TGCAGTGCTAGACGGACAGGGGGTAGGAACACTGAAGCTTTCTTT
J gene: TRBJ2-1; V gene: TRBV4-2; D gene: NA; clone size: NA; CDR3 protein: CASSQDPQTLADSNNEQFF; CDR3 DNA: TGTGCCAGCAGCCAAGACCCTCAGACGCTAGCTGATTCGAACAATGAGCAGTTCTTC
J gene: TRBJ2-7; V gene: TRBV28; D gene: TRBD2; clone size: few; CDR3 protein: CASSSLAGGRDEQYF; CDR3 DNA: TGTGCCAGCAGTTCCCTAGCGGGAGGGAGGGACGAGCAGTACTTC
J gene: TRBJ2-1; V gene: TRBV9; D gene: NA; clone size: few; CDR3 protein: CASSVGIYNEQFF; CDR3 DNA: TGTGCCAGCAGCGTAGGAATTTACAATGAGCAGTTCTTC
J gene: TRBJ2-1; V gene: TRBV12-3/TRBV12-4; D gene: NA; clone size: few; CDR3 protein: CASVGSGPYNEQFF; CDR3 DNA: TGTGCCTCCGTTGGGAGCGGGCCCTACAATGAGCAGTTCTTC
J gene: TRBJ2-1; V gene: TRBV27; D gene: TRBD2; clone size: few; CDR3 protein: CASSFGLVESGFF; CDR3 DNA: TGTGCCAGCAGTTTTGGACTAGTCGAGAGTGGGTTCTTC
J gene: TRBJ1-4; V gene: TRBV5-6; D gene: NA; clone size: NA; CDR3 protein: CASSASAASNEKLFF; CDR3 DNA: TGTGCCAGCAGCGCCTCTGCGGCGTCGAATGAAAAACTGTTTTTT
J gene: TRBJ1-2; V gene: TRBV11-1; D gene: NA; clone size: few; CDR3 protein: CASSLSGRGGNSNYGYTF; CDR3 DNA: TGTGCCAGCAGCTTATCGGGCCGCGGGGGCAATTCTAACTATGGCTACACCTTC
J gene: TRBJ1-2; V gene: TRBV7-9; D gene: NA; clone size: NA; CDR3 protein: CASTHIPAGRGGGYTF; CDR3 DNA: TGTGCCAGCACTCATATTCCCGCCGGCCGGGGGGGTGGCTACACCTTC
J gene: TRBJ2-7; V gene: TRBV4-2; D gene: TRBD2; clone size: many; CDR3 protein: CASSQSGLAPTYEQYF; CDR3 DNA: TGTGCCAGCAGCCAATCCGGACTAGCGCCAACCTACGAGCAGTACTTC
J gene: TRBJ2-7; V gene: TRBV15; D gene: TRBD1; clone size: many; CDR3 protein: CATSRGTGVYEQYF; CDR3 DNA: TGTGCCACCAGCAGAGGGACAGGGGTCTACGAGCAGTACTTC
J gene: TRBJ2-7; V gene: TRBV5-1; D gene: NA; clone size: NA; CDR3 protein: CASSFFRGSEQYF; CDR3 DNA: TGCGCCAGCAGCTTTTTCAGGGGAAGCGAGCAGTACTTC
J gene: TRBJ1-1; V gene: TRBV9; D gene: NA; clone size: NA; CDR3 protein: CASSVSGGSRNTEAFF; CDR3 DNA: TGTGCCAGCAGCGTAAGTGGGGGCTCTAGGAACACTGAAGCTTTCTTT
J gene: TRBJ2-3; V gene: TRBV9; D gene: TRBD2; clone size: many; CDR3 protein: CASSARHPVTSGRVPDTQYF; CDR3 DNA: TGTGCCAGCAGCGCCCGACACCCTGTTACTAGCGGGAGGGTTCCAGATACGCAGTATTTT
J gene: TRBJ1-2; V gene: TRBV10-3; D gene: NA; clone size: NA; CDR3 protein: CAISAFQQNQYGYTF; CDR3 DNA: TGTGCCATCAGTGCCTTTCAACAGAACCAATATGGCTACACCTTC
J gene: TRBJ2-2; V gene: TRBV15; D gene: NA; clone size: NA; CDR3 protein: CATSRDGRGRTGELFF; CDR3 DNA: TGTGCCACCAGCAGAGACGGAAGGGGACGCACCGGGGAGCTGTTTTTT
J gene: TRBJ2-7; V gene: TRBV27; D gene: NA; clone size: NA; CDR3 protein: CASQPSQGGEQYF; CDR3 DNA: TGTGCCAGCCAACCCTCCCAGGGGGGTGAGCAGTACTTC
J gene: TRBJ2-1; V gene: TRBV10-3; D gene: NA; clone size: many; CDR3 protein: CAIKVGGRNEQFF; CDR3 DNA: TGTGCCATCAAGGTGGGGGGGCGGAATGAGCAGTTCTTC
J gene: TRBJ2-2; V gene: TRBV5-1; D gene: TRBD1; clone size: few; CDR3 protein: CASSQDRGDTGELFF; CDR3 DNA: TGCGCCAGCAGCCAGGACAGGGGGGACACCGGGGAGCTGTTTTTT
J gene: TRBJ2-5; V gene: TRBV19; D gene: TRBD2; clone size: few; CDR3 protein: CASSGGAGKETQYF; CDR3 DNA: TGTGCCAGTAGTGGAGGAGCGGGAAAAGAGACCCAGTACTTC
J gene: TRBJ1-1; V gene: TRBV5-1; D gene: NA; clone size: many; CDR3 protein: CASSPVMNTEAFF; CDR3 DNA: TGCGCCAGCAGCCCGGTAATGAACACTGAAGCTTTCTTT
J gene: TRBJ2-3; V gene: TRBV5-1; D gene: TRBD2; clone size: many; CDR3 protein: CASSLGLLTSGDTQYF; CDR3 DNA: TGCGCCAGCAGCTTGGGGCTTCTGACTAGCGGAGATACGCAGTATTTT
J gene: TRBJ2-2; V gene: TRBV5-1; D gene: NA; clone size: few; CDR3 protein: CASSPWTTGELFF; CDR3 DNA: TGCGCCAGCAGCCCCTGGACTACCGGGGAGCTGTTTTTT
J gene: TRBJ2-1; V gene: TRBV14; D gene: NA; clone size: many; CDR3 protein: CASSPGSEQFF; CDR3 DNA: TGTGCCAGCAGCCCGGGGAGTGAGCAGTTCTTC
J gene: TRBJ2-1; V gene: TRBV20-1; D gene: TRBD2; clone size: many; CDR3 protein: CSAETTGLAGVNEQFF; CDR3 DNA: TGCAGTGCAGAAACTACGGGACTAGCGGGAGTCAATGAGCAGTTCTTC
J gene: TRBJ1-4; V gene: TRBV4-2; D gene: NA; clone size: NA; CDR3 protein: CASSVGGSSEKLFF; CDR3 DNA: TGTGCCAGCAGTGTAGGGGGGAGTAGTGAAAAACTGTTTTTT
J gene: TRBJ2-1; V gene: TRBV12-3/TRBV12-4; D gene: NA; clone size: few; CDR3 protein: CASSLVEGVEQFF; CDR3 DNA: TGTGCCAGCAGTTTAGTTGAGGGCGTTGAGCAGTTCTTC
J gene: TRBJ1-5; V gene: TRBV27; D gene: TRBD1; clone size: few; CDR3 protein: CASSPIGTANQPQHF; CDR3 DNA: TGTGCCAGCAGTCCCATCGGGACAGCTAATCAGCCCCAGCATTTT